The next 21 T cell receptor beta chains were all read from a single sample in a study of blood T cells in healthy people across ages (dated by TCRdb to about 2015). To prepare the library, 5' RACE was applied. The reads were generated on an Illumina HiSeq 2500. A second PCR of about 6 to 12 cycles was performed with a sample-barcoded 5' primer and a J-beta primer mix. TCRdb took the public reads, trimmed them with fastp at Q25, ran MiXCR for clone calling and kept in-frame beta chains. Rows with one shared CDR3 protein collapse into an entry with the most common genes and DNA. The sample table contains about 1,600,000 distinct CDR3 sequences; only one count was recorded for 42% of them. Together, the top ten hold 7.9% of the sample. The sample consisted of blood. These receptors were taken from a woman younger than 30 in good health.

The chain uses TRBV3-1 and TRBJ1-2; D gene uncertain. CDR1 and CDR2 (germline): LGHDT, YNNKEL (reference sequence). The CDR3 length is 11 residues. V lost 0 bases to trimming and J lost 9 bases, with 5 bases between them. CDR3 sequence (DNA): TGTGCCAGCAGCCAAGATTTCAGCTACACCTTC. Its translation is CASSQDFSYTF.

This clonotype was detected a few times. V and J are TRBV12-3 or TRBV12-4 and TRBJ1-5, with 11 positions matching TRBD1. Trimming took 6 bases from V and 1 from J; bases not matched to a gene: 2. CDR3 length: 15 amino acids. The CDR3, as DNA: TGTGCCAGCAGACGGACAGGGGGCAGCAATCAGCCCCAGCATTTT. Residues: CASRRTGGSNQPQHF.

The CDR3 region is CASSFLAGVGELFF. The CDR3 DNA is TGTGCCAGCAGCTTTCTAGCGGGTGTCGGGGAGCTGTTTTTT. V usage is TRBV7-9 and J usage is TRBJ2-2; TRBD2 matches 8 bases. Per the germline V gene, CDR1 is SEHNR and CDR2 is FQNEAQ (reference sequence). The CDR3 is 14 residues long. V was clipped by 3 bases and J by 7 bases; unmatched bases: 4.

The CDR3 protein is CSARTGVKETQYF. The DNA of the CDR3 is TGCAGTGCTAGGACAGGAGTTAAAGAGACCCAGTACTTC. The J gene is TRBJ2-5, the V gene TRBV20-1, with D possibly being TRBD1 (6 bases). CDR3 size: 13 residues. Germline CDR1 and CDR2: DFQATT and SNEGSKA (reference sequence). Deletions cut 3 bases from V and 3 bases from J, with 11 bases between.

This clonotype was seen a handful of times. The rearrangement joins TRBV20-1 to TRBJ2-7; no reliable D call. The DNA end favors TRBJ2-5, so the J call may be wrong. The length of the CDR3 is 14 residues. Per the germline V gene, CDR1 is DFQATT and CDR2 is SNEGSKA (reference sequence). The CDR3: CSARDHAGSATQYF. CDR3 bases: TGCAGTGCTAGAGATCATGCAGGCTCTGCGACCCAGTACTTC.

The DNA of the CDR3 is TGTGCCAGCAGCTTAGGCGTTCTCTCCTACGAGCAGTACTTC. Amino acids: CASSLGVLSYEQYF. This rearrangement joins TRBV11-2 to TRBJ2-7; no firm D call. V shed 1 base and J shed 0 bases, with 7 bases lying between them. Germline V gene data show CDR1 as SGHAT and CDR2 as FQNNGV. This CDR3 spans 14 amino acids. The variable domain in full, completed from reference TRBV11-2 and TRBJ2-7, reads EAGVAQSPRYKIIEKRQSVAFWCNPISGHATLYWYQQILGQGPKLLIQFQNNGVVDDSQLPKDRFSAERLKGVDSTLKIQPAKLEDSAVYLCASSLGVLSYEQYFGPGTRLTVT.

This clonotype was counted ten times or more. The chain joins TRBV11-2 to TRBJ2-7; 7 bases fit TRBD2. V lost 6 bases to trimming and J lost 6 bases; unmatched junction nucleotides: 8. This CDR3 spans 13 amino acids. CDR1 and CDR2 from the germline V gene are SGHAT and FQNNGV. Written as DNA, the CDR3 is TGTGCCAGCAGTTTGGGAGGGGTTGGCGAGCAGTACTTC. It yields the protein CASSLGGVGEQYF.

This clonotype has only a few counts. The genes are TRBV9 and TRBJ1-2; 7 nucleotides match TRBD1. The CDR3 sequence is 12 residues long. In germline, CDR1 is SGDLS, CDR2 YYNGEE. The V gene end was trimmed by 6 bases and the J gene end by 4 bases; junction bases not matched to a gene: 3. In nucleotides, the CDR3 is TGTGCCAGCAACAGGGGAGCCTATGGCTACACCTTC. Protein: CASNRGAYGYTF. The whole variable domain, filled in from reference TRBV9 and TRBJ1-2, reads DSGVTQTPKHLITATGQRVTLRCSPRSGDLSVYWYQQSLDQGLQFLIQYYNGEERAKGNILERFSAQQFPDLHSELNLSSLELGDSALYFCASNRGAYGYTFGSGTRLTVV.

The CDR3 DNA reads as TGCAGTGCTAGAGATCCGGTTAGCTCTGGGGCCAACGTCCTGACTTTC. Translating gives CSARDPVSSGANVLTF. This rearrangement joins TRBV20-1 to TRBJ2-6, with no clear D. V was clipped by 0 bases and J by 0 bases, with 9 bases between them. The CDR3 contains 16 residues. From germline, CDR1 is DFQATT and CDR2 SNEGSKA (reference sequence).

The chain joins TRBV29-1 to TRBJ1-4; D is unresolved. CDR1 is SQVTM and CDR2 is ANQGSEA in the germline V gene. The CDR3 has 14 amino acids. V shed 4 bases and J shed 0 bases, with 9 bases lying between them. The CDR3 is CSVAVGTTNEKLFF. In nucleotides, the CDR3 is TGCAGCGTTGCCGTAGGGACAACTAATGAAAAACTGTTTTTT.

This clonotype was counted between two and nine times. This chain links TRBV12-3 or TRBV12-4 with TRBJ2-5; D is tentatively TRBD1 or TRBD2 (6 bases each). V was trimmed by 6 bases and J by 1 base, leaving 12 bases between them. CDR3 length: 14 residues. The CDR3 region is CASRSGAVQETQYF. The CDR3 DNA sequence: TGTGCCAGCAGATCGGGGGCAGTCCAAGAGACCCAGTACTTC.

The chain couples TRBV21-1 to TRBJ1-1; the table's D call of TRBD1 was not tested on the DNA. TRBV21-1 is a listed pseudogene. The CDR3 runs 18 residues. The CDR3 sequence is CASRAARTGHSKRTEAFF. DNA for the CDR3: TGTGCCAGCAGAGCCGCAAGGACAGGGCATAGTAAGCGCACTGAAGCTTTCTTT.

Only a few counts were recorded for this clonotype. J is TRBJ2-7 and V is TRBV3-1; perhaps TRBD1 as D (5 bases). Germline V gene data show CDR1 as LGHDT and CDR2 as YNNKEL (reference sequence). V was trimmed by 1 base and J by 2 bases, leaving 15 bases between them. This CDR3 region has 16 residues. The CDR3 region has the DNA TGTGCCAGCAGCCAAGTTCGAGCAGGGTGGACCTACGAGCAGTACTTC. Protein sequence: CASSQVRAGWTYEQYF.

Concerning this clonotype: A read error may produce the germline difference seen at one junction end. The J gene is TRBJ2-1, the V gene TRBV2; the D is unclear. In germline, CDR1 is SNHLY, CDR2 FYNNEI. The CDR3 runs to 11 residues. DNA of the CDR3: TGTGCCGGCAGTGACTACAATGAGCAGTTCTTC. Protein: CAGSDYNEQFF.

A single count supports this clonotype. The rearrangement uses TRBV5-1 and TRBJ1-6; 9 bases fit TRBD1. Germline lookup yields CDR1 SGHRS and CDR2 YFSETQ. CDR3 length: 15 residues. V lost 4 bases, J lost 9 bases, and 8 bases stayed unmatched. CDR3 residues: CASSGGTGSISPLHF. The CDR3 bases are TGCGCCAGCAGCGGGGGGACAGGGAGTATTTCACCCCTCCACTTT. Supplemented by reference TRBV5-1 and TRBJ1-6, the full variable domain reads KAGVTQTPRYLIKTRGQQVTLSCSPISGHRSVSWYQQTPGQGLQFLFEYFSETQRNKGNFPGRFSGRQFSNSRSEMNVSTLELGDSALYLCASSGGTGSISPLHFGNGTRLTVT.

J is TRBJ2-1 and V is TRBV6-1; no reliable D call. The germline gives CDR1 MNHNS, CDR2 SASEGT. The CDR3 covers 16 residues. V lost 4 bases and J lost 0, with 13 bases in between. CDR3 nucleotide sequence: TGTGCCAGCAGTGCGACTGGCAGCCGCTCCTACAATGAGCAGTTCTTC. Protein sequence: CASSATGSRSYNEQFF.

The rearrangement links TRBV3-1 to TRBJ2-5; D perhaps matches TRBD1 (5 bases). Trimming stripped 0 bases from V and 11 bases from J, with 10 bases between. The CDR3 consists of 12 residues. CDR1 and CDR2 from the germline V gene are LGHDT and YNNKEL (reference sequence). The CDR3 DNA is TGTGCCAGCAGCCAAGATATCCGACAGCAGTACTTC. Translated: CASSQDIRQQYF.

This clonotype was seen a few times. The chain uses TRBV27 and TRBJ2-3, with 9 bases lining up with TRBD2. Trimming at V came to 7 bases and at J to 5 bases, leaving 7 bases not matched to a gene. Germline CDR1 MNHEY, CDR2 SMNVEV (reference sequence). There are 14 residues in the CDR3. CDR3 in amino acids: CASTSQLAGDTQYF. DNA of the CDR3: TGTGCCAGCACTTCCCAACTAGCGGGAGATACGCAGTATTTT.

A few counts support this clonotype. A much bigger clone sits one base away, suggesting this may be a read error. This chain joins TRBV6-1 and TRBJ2-3; 10 bases align to TRBD2. The CDR3 runs 17 residues. Germline V gives CDR1 MNHNS, CDR2 SASEGT. The CDR3 DNA is TGTGCCAGCAGTGAAGCACCTAGCGGGGGTGGGACAGATATGCAGTATTTT. Its translation: CASSEAPSGGGTDMQYF.

The J gene is TRBJ1-4, the V gene TRBV9, with D possibly matching TRBD1 (5 bases). V dropped 1 base and J dropped 8 bases, with 15 bases sitting between them. Germline V gives CDR1 SGDLS, CDR2 YYNGEE. The CDR3 is 15 amino acids. Here the CDR3 DNA reads TGTGCCAGCAGCGTAATGCGCCGGCGGGGCGAAAAACTGTTTTTT. It codes for CASSVMRRRGEKLFF.

The chain links TRBV2 to TRBJ2-3; perhaps TRBD1 as D (5 bases). Trimming took 6 bases from V and 6 from J, leaving 10 bases between them. This CDR3 is 12 amino acids long. Germline CDR1 and CDR2: SNHLY and FYNNEI. In DNA form, the CDR3 reads TGTGCCAGCAGGTGGGCAGGGGATACGCAGTATTTT. This sequence encodes CASRWAGDTQYF. The variable domain in full, completed from reference TRBV2 and TRBJ2-3, reads EPEVTQTPSHQVTQMGQEVILRCVPISNHLYFYWYRQILGQKVEFLVSFYNNEISEKSEIFDDQFSVERPDGSNFTLKIRSTKLEDSAMYFCASRWAGDTQYFGPGTRLTVL.